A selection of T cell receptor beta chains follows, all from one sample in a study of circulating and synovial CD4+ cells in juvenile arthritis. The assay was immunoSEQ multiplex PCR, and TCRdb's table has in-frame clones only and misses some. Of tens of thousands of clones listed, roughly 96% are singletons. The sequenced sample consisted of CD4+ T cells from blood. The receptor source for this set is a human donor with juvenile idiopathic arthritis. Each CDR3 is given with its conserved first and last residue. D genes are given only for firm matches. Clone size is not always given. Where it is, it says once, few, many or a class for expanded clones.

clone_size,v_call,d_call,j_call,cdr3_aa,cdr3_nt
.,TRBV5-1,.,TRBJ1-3,CASSLGLSGGTGNTIYF,TGCGCCAGCAGCTTGGGTCTTTCGGGGGGTACTGGAAACACCATATATTTT
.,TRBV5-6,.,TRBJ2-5,CASASSASYQETQYF,TGTGCCAGCGCGTCTAGCGCCTCCTATCAAGAGACCCAGTACTTC
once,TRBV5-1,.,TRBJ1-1,CASSPSQRGNTEAFF,TGCGCCAGCAGCCCAAGTCAACGGGGTAACACTGAAGCTTTCTTT
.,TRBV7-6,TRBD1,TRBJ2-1,CASSFEGAPSSSYNEQFF,TGTGCCAGCAGCTTTGAGGGGGCCCCGTCGAGCTCCTACAATGAGCAGTTCTTC
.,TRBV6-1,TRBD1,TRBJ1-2,CASRKPGQGYGYTF,TGTGCCAGCAGAAAACCCGGACAGGGGTATGGCTACACCTTC
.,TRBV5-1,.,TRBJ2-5,CASSVEQETQYF,TGCGCCAGCAGCGTCGAGCAAGAGACCCAGTACTTC
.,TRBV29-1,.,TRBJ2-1,CSVVGGGAREFF,.
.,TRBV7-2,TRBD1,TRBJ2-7,CASSEDREYEQYF,TGTGCCAGCAGCGAGGACAGGGAGTACGAGCAGTACTTC
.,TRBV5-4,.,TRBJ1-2,CASSLATGKVGYTF,TGTGCCAGCAGCTTGGCCACAGGGAAGGTTGGCTACACCTTC
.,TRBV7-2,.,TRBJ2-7,CASSLVSGSYEQYF,TGTGCCAGCAGCTTAGTATCAGGGTCCTACGAGCAGTACTTC
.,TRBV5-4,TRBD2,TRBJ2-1,CASSSRARLAGGIEQFF,TGTGCCAGCAGTTCGAGGGCCCGACTAGCGGGGGGAATTGAGCAGTTCTTC
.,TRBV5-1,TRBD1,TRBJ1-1,CASLQGAGNTEAFF,TGCGCCAGCCTTCAGGGGGCTGGGAACACTGAAGCTTTCTTT
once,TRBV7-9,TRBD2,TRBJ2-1,CASSPQLAGAYNEQFF,TGTGCCAGCAGCCCCCAACTAGCGGGGGCCTACAATGAGCAGTTCTTC
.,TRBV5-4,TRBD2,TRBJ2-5,CASSTATSGKETQYF,TGTGCCAGCAGTACTGCGACTAGCGGAAAAGAGACCCAGTACTTC
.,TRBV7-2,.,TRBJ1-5,CASSRQHSNQPQHF,TGTGCCAGCAGCCGACAACATAGCAATCAGCCCCAGCATTTT
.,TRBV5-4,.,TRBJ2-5,CASSFLAMGGRLQETQYF,TGTGCCAGCAGCTTCCTAGCGATGGGGGGGCGACTGCAAGAGACCCAGTACTTC
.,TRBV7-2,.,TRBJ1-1,CASSFSVNTEAFF,TGTGCCAGCAGCTTCTCCGTGAACACTGAAGCTTTCTTT
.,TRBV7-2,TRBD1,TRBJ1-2,CASSRDRGSNYGYTF,TGTGCCAGCAGCCGGGACAGGGGATCTAACTATGGCTACACCTTC
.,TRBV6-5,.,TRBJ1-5,CASSRTQSQPQHF,TGTGCCAGCAGCAGGACACAGTCTCAGCCCCAGCATTTT
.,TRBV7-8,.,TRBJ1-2,CASSLERTAMGGYTF,TGTGCCAGCAGCTTAGAACGGACAGCCATGGGGGGCTACACCTTC
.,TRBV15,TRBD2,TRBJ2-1,CATGGTKVNNEQFF,TGTGCCACGGGAGGGACTAAAGTAAACAATGAGCAGTTCTTC
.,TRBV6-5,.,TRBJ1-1,CASSYLPLGRNTEAFF,TGTGCCAGCAGTTACCTTCCCTTAGGGAGGAACACTGAAGCTTTCTTT
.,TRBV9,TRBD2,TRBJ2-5,CASSVGGGRETQYF,TGTGCCAGCAGCGTAGGGGGGGGAAGAGAGACCCAGTACTTC
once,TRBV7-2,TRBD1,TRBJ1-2,CASTPPVGGSGYTF,TGTGCCAGCACCCCTCCGGTAGGGGGCAGTGGCTACACCTTC
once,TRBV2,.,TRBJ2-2,CASSRLQRGTGELFF,TGTGCCAGTAGCCGACTACAGCGAGGCACCGGGGAGCTGTTTTTT
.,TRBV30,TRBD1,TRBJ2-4,CAWSKGALAKNIQYF,TGTGCCTGGAGTAAGGGGGCGCTAGCCAAAAACATTCAGTACTTC
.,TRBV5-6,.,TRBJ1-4,CASNLDSATNEKLFF,TGTGCCAGCAATCTCGACAGCGCAACTAATGAAAAACTGTTTTTT
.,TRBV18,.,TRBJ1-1,CASSPTVLTGEAFF,TGTGCCAGCTCACCGACGGTTTTGACAGGTGAAGCTTTCTTT
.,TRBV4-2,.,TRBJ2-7,CASSQVRSGYEQYF,TGTGCCAGCAGCCAAGTGCGGAGTGGGTACGAGCAGTACTTC
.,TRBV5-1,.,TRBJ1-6,CASSLLSSAGQNSPLHF,TGCGCCAGCAGCCTATTGTCTTCGGCCGGACAGAATTCACCCCTCCACTTT
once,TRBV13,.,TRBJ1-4,CASSLDDRSGNREKLFF,TGTGCCAGCAGCTTAGACGACAGGTCTGGAAATAGGGAAAAACTGTTTTTT
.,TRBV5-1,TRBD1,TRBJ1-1,CASSLDRGNTEAFF,TGCGCCAGCAGCCTTGACAGGGGGAACACTGAAGCTTTCTTT
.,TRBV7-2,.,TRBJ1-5,CASSPQGLGNQPQHF,TGTGCCAGCAGCCCACAGGGTTTAGGCAATCAGCCCCAGCATTTT
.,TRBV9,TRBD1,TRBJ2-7,CASSRSTGVLYEQYF,TGTGCCAGCAGCCGTTCAACAGGGGTCCTCTACGAGCAGTACTTC
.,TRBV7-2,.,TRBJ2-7,CASSPNRESYEQYF,TGTGCCAGCAGCCCAAACAGGGAGTCCTACGAGCAGTACTTC
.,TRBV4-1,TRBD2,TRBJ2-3,CASSQASGSGNTDTQYF,TGCGCCAGCAGCCAGGCCTCGGGTAGCGGGAACACAGATACGCAGTATTTT
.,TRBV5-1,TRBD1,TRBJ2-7,CASSTGTARSYEQYF,TGCGCCAGCAGCACCGGGACAGCTAGAAGCTACGAGCAGTACTTC
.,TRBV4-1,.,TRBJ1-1,CASSQGFGNTEAFF,TGCGCCAGCAGCCAAGGTTTCGGGAACACTGAAGCTTTCTTT
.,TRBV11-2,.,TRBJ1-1,CASSFENPEAFF,TGTGCCAGCAGCTTTGAGAACCCTGAAGCTTTCTTT
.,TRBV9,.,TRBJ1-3,CASTGGNTIYF,TGTGCCAGCACGGGGGGAAACACCATATATTTT
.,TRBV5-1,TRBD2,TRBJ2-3,CASSFTSGPTDTQYF,TGCGCCAGCAGCTTCACTAGCGGTCCCACAGATACGCAGTATTTT
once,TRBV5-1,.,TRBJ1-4,CASSLRTASSTNEKLFF,TGCGCCAGCAGCCTCCGGACAGCCTCTTCAACTAATGAAAAACTGTTTTTT
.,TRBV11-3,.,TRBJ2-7,CASSPSGLEDEQYF,TGTGCCAGCAGCCCCTCCGGTCTGGAGGACGAGCAGTACTTC
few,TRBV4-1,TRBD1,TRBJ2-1,CASSQIARTGADEQFF,TGCGCCAGCAGCCAAATTGCCAGGACAGGGGCAGATGAGCAGTTCTTC
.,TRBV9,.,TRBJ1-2,CASSFSPGSGGYTF,TGTGCCAGCAGCTTCAGCCCGGGATCGGGTGGCTACACCTTC
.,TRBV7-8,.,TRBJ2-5,CASSFGRETQYF,TGTGCCAGCAGCTTTGGGAGAGAGACCCAGTACTTC
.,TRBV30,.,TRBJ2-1,CAWSRKRLGDEQFF,TGTGCCTGGAGTCGAAAACGACTAGGGGATGAGCAGTTCTTC
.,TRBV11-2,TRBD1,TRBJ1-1,CASSPFRGLPSEAFF,TGTGCCAGCAGCCCCTTCAGGGGGCTCCCCTCTGAAGCTTTCTTT
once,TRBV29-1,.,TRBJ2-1,CSVEARYNEQFF,TGCAGCGTTGAGGCCAGATACAATGAGCAGTTCTTC
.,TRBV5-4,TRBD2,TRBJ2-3,CASSPLLAGSDTQYF,TGTGCCAGCAGCCCCCTACTAGCGGGATCAGATACGCAGTATTTT
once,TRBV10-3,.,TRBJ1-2,CAISERQAEDSYTF,TGTGCCATCAGTGAGAGACAGGCGGAAGATAGCTACACCTTC
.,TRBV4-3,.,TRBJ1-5,CASSQDAGALVPQHF,TGCGCCAGCAGCCAAGATGCGGGGGCTTTGGTGCCCCAGCATTTT
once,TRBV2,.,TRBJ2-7,CASSDHGGKPYEQYF,TGTGCCAGCAGTGATCATGGGGGGAAACCCTACGAGCAGTACTTC
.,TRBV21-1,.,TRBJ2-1,CASSLLSRNEQFF,TGTGCCAGCAGTCTCTTAAGTCGGAATGAGCAGTTCTTC